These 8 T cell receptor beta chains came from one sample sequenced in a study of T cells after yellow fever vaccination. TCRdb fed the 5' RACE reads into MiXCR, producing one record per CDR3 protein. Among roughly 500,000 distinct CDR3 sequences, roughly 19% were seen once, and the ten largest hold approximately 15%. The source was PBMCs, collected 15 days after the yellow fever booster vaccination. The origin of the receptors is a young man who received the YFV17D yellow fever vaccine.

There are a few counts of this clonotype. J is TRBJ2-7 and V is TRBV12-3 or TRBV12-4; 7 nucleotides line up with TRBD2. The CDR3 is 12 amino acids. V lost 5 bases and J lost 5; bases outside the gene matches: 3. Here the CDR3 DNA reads TGTGCCAGCAGTAAGACTAGCCACGAGCAGTACTTC. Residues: CASSKTSHEQYF.

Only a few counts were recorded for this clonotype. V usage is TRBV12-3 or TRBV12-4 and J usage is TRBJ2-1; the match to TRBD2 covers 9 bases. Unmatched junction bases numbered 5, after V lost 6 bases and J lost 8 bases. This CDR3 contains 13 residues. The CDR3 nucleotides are TGTGCCAGCAGGCCGCTAGCGGGATATGAGCAGTTCTTC. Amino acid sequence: CASRPLAGYEQFF.

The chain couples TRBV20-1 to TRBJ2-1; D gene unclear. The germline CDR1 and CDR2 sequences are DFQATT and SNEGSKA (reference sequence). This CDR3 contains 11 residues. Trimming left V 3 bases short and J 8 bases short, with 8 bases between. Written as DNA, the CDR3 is TGCAGTGCTAGGCCTGGGGATGAGCAGTTCTTC. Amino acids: CSARPGDEQFF.

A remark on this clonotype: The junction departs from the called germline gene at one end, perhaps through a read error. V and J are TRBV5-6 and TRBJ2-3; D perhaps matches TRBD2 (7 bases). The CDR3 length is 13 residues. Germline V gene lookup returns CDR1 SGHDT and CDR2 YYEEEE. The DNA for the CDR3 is TGTGCCAGCAGCTTTGCGGGGGCAGATACGCCGTATTTT. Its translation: CASSFAGADTPYF.

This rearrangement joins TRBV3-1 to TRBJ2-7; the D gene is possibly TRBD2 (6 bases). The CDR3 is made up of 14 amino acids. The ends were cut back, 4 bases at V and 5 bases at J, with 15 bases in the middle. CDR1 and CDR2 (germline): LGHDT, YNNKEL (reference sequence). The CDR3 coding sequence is TGTGCCAGCAGCCCTCGGGAGACCCCCCACGAGCAGTACTTC. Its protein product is CASSPRETPHEQYF.

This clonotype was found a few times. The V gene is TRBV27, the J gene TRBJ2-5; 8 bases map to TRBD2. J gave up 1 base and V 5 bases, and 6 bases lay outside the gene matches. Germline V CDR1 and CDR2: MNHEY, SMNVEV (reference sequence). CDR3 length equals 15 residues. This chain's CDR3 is CASSKLADFQETQYF. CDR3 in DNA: TGTGCCAGCAGTAAACTAGCGGACTTCCAAGAGACCCAGTACTTC.

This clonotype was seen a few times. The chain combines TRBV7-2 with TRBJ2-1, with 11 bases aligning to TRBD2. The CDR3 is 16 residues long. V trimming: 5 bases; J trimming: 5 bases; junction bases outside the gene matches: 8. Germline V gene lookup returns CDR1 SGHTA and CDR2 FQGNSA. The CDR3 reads CASSDELAGGNNEQFF. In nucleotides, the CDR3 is TGTGCCAGCAGCGACGAGCTAGCGGGGGGAAACAATGAGCAGTTCTTC.

CDR3 DNA sequence: TGTGCCAGCAGCGACGGATTGGGGAATGAGCAGTTCTTC. This encodes CASSDGLGNEQFF. The rearrangement joins TRBV7-9 to TRBJ2-1; D is uncertain. V lost 5 bases and J lost 7, with 12 bases in between. The germline V gene encodes CDR1 SEHNR and CDR2 FQNEAQ (reference sequence). The length of the CDR3 is 13 residues. Full variable domain (missing parts from reference TRBV7-9 and TRBJ2-1): DTGVSQNPRHKITKRGQNVTFRCDPISEHNRLYWYRQTLGQGPEFLTYFQNEAQLEKSRLLSDRFSAERPKGSFSTLEIQRTEQGDSAMYLCASSDGLGNEQFFGPGTRLTVL.